Below, one T cell receptor beta chain is given with its context. The CDR3 length is 17 residues. Trimming cost V 3 bases and J 2 bases, with 14 bases left between them. Germline values: CDR1 LNHNV, CDR2 YYDKDF (reference sequence). The sample belongs to a study of control samples from healthy donors and cancer patients. Using immunoSEQ multiplex PCR, the repertoire was profiled, and TCRdb retains in-frame clones only, with some absent. The data contain 100,000 or so clones, about 91% of them singletons. The receptor comes from a woman between 18 and 29 years old in good health. The V gene is TRBV15, the J gene TRBJ2-6; D perhaps matches TRBD2 (7 bases). The specimen sequenced was blood. In DNA form, the CDR3 reads TGTGCCACCAGCAGGACTAGGGGGGGCCCTGGGGCCAACGTCCTGACTTTC. This codes for CATSRTRGGPGANVLTF.